These 14 T cell receptor beta chains came from one sample sequenced in a study of identical twins. MiXCR was run by TCRdb on the 5' RACE reads, yielding one entry per CDR3 protein. The sample lists roughly 1,500,000 distinct CDR3 sequences, more than 30% seen once, with 0.25% to 0.3% in the top ten. The sample consisted of cord blood. These receptors originate from a newborn girl in good health.

The chain is built from TRBV7-9 and TRBJ1-1, with TRBD1 matching over 8 bases. The CDR3 runs to 15 residues. V was clipped by 5 bases and J by 1 base; unmatched bases: 6. Germline CDR1 and CDR2: SEHNR and FQNEAQ (reference sequence). The DNA of the CDR3 is TGTGCCAGCAGCCCGTCGACAGGGGCGAACACTGAAGCTTTCTTT. This encodes CASSPSTGANTEAFF.

A note on this clonotype: Given a much more abundant clone one base away, this may be a read error. The chain is built from TRBV2 and TRBJ2-1, with TRBD2 matching 7 bases. Per germline, CDR1 SNHLY and CDR2 FYNNEI. J gave up 0 bases and V 9 bases, and 5 bases lay outside the gene matches. The CDR3 is 14 amino acids. The CDR3 loop reads CASIGTNSYNEQFF. In DNA, the CDR3 is TGTGCCAGTATCGGGACTAACTCCTACAATGAGCAGTTCTTC.

The V and J genes are TRBV20-1 and TRBJ2-1; D perhaps matches TRBD2 (6 bases). The CDR3 has 12 residues. The ends were cut back, 3 bases at V and 8 bases at J, with 11 bases in the middle. The V gene's germline CDR1 is DFQATT and CDR2 SNEGSKA (reference sequence). CDR3 sequence reads: CSARPTSDEQFF. The CDR3 DNA follows: TGCAGTGCTAGGCCGACTAGTGATGAGCAGTTCTTC.

The chain joins TRBV5-1 to TRBJ2-5; 12 bases agree with TRBD2. CDR3 length: 14 residues. V was pared by 4 bases and J by 12 bases, with 10 bases of the junction left unmatched. The germline CDR1 and CDR2 sequences are SGHRS and YFSETQ. CDR3 DNA sequence: TGCGCCAGCAGCGAAGGACTAGCGGGAAAGAGAGAGTACTTC. It encodes CASSEGLAGKREYF.

The J gene is TRBJ1-1, the V gene TRBV6-5; 10 bases are shared with TRBD1. This CDR3 region has 15 residues. Germline lookup yields CDR1 MNHEY and CDR2 SVGAGI. V lost 4 bases and J lost 5; bases outside the gene matches: 7. This chain's CDR3 is CASSSPGTGDTEAFF. CDR3 DNA sequence: TGTGCCAGCAGTTCTCCGGGGACAGGGGATACTGAAGCTTTCTTT.

The chain has TRBV11-1 and TRBJ2-7; D is possibly TRBD1 (5 bases). V lost 4 bases and J lost 6, with 19 bases in between. The CDR3 spans 15 residues. Germline CDR1 is SGHAT and CDR2 is FQDESV (reference sequence). In DNA form, the CDR3 reads TGTGCCAGCAGCTCACACTCCCCGACAGCCAGCGAGCAGTACTTC. It specifies CASSSHSPTASEQYF.

The chain has TRBV29-1 and TRBJ2-1; 13 bases are a match to TRBD2. This CDR3 comprises 14 residues. Germline CDR1 is SQVTM and CDR2 is ANQGSEA. Losses at the gene ends were 3 bases for V and 8 bases for J; bases not matched to a gene: 4. The CDR3 loop is CSVDRTSGSDEQFF. The CDR3 DNA reads TGCAGCGTTGACAGGACTAGCGGGAGTGATGAGCAGTTCTTC.

This clonotype appeared once. Germline and junction disagree at one end, which may indicate a read error. The gene calls are TRBV20-1 and TRBJ2-3, with TRBD2 matching 7 bases. CDR1 is DFQATT, CDR2 SNEGSKA, per germline (reference sequence). This CDR3 has 17 amino acids. This chain's CDR3 is CSTSVPERDLPFDTQYF. CDR3 sequence (DNA): TGCAGTACTAGCGTTCCCGAGCGGGATCTTCCGTTCGATACGCAGTATTTT.

The chain employs TRBV3-1 and TRBJ2-1, with D uncertain. The V and J ends lost 6 bases and 0 bases respectively, with 9 bases between them. Germline V gene lookup returns CDR1 LGHDT and CDR2 YNNKEL (reference sequence). The CDR3 has 14 residues. Here the CDR3 DNA reads TGTGCCAGCAGGCCTTCTAGCTCCTACAATGAGCAGTTCTTC. The encoded protein is CASRPSSSYNEQFF.

A few counts support this clonotype. V usage is TRBV29-1 and J usage is TRBJ2-7; D remains unclear. Trimming left V 4 bases short and J 3 bases short, with 13 bases between. The CDR3 loop spans 13 amino acids. Per germline, CDR1 SQVTM and CDR2 ANQGSEA. This CDR3 is CSVGGVTYYEQYF. DNA of the CDR3: TGCAGCGTTGGTGGGGTCACCTACTACGAGCAGTACTTC.

The J gene is TRBJ1-4, the V gene TRBV28, with a tentative D call TRBD1 (5 bases). V was shortened by 3 bases and J by 0 bases, with 14 bases between the two germline ends. The CDR3 extends over 17 amino acids. Germline CDR1 MDHEN, CDR2 SYDVKM. The CDR3 DNA sequence: TGTGCCAGCAGTTTCAGGGAGGAGGGAGCAACTAATGAAAAACTGTTTTTT. Translated, it gives CASSFREEGATNEKLFF.

V and J are TRBV13 and TRBJ1-2, with 7 bases identical to TRBD1. Germline CDR1 reads PRHDT; CDR2 reads FYEKMQ (reference sequence). V lost 2 bases to trimming and J lost 3 bases; unmatched junction nucleotides: 6. This CDR3 is 15 amino acids long. CDR3 nucleotides: TGTGCCAGCAGCTTACCGGCGGGACAGCACTATGGCTACACCTTC. Translated, it gives CASSLPAGQHYGYTF.

The gene calls are TRBV10-3 and TRBJ2-7, with 8 nucleotides matching TRBD2. Germline V gene sequence: CDR1 ENHRY, CDR2 SYGVKD. CDR3 length: 15 amino acids. J was trimmed by 4 bases and V by 3 bases; bases with no gene match: 8. CDR3: CAISDNSGSGYEQYF. The CDR3 nucleotides read TGTGCCATCAGTGATAACAGCGGGAGCGGGTACGAGCAGTACTTC.

The V and J genes are TRBV20-1 and TRBJ2-3, with 14 positions matching TRBD2. CDR3 length equals 16 residues. The germline V gene encodes CDR1 DFQATT and CDR2 SNEGSKA (reference sequence). The J segment lost 2 bases and the V segment lost 6 bases, leaving 7 bases of the junction unmatched. CDR3 amino acids: CSAPGLAGAFTDTQYF. The CDR3 bases are TGCAGTGCCCCGGGACTAGCGGGGGCCTTCACAGATACGCAGTATTTT.